This TCR beta chain was recorded in a study of STAT5B mutations in CD4+ large granular lymphocyte leukemia. Whole-study context: Healthy donors showed HLA-associated enrichment of the CDR3 'QG' motif.

This clone has more than one count but fewer than ten. Antigen unknown. Study results and limitations: Patient CD4-sorted repertoires stayed more clonal than healthy ones after leukemic-clone removal.

Clones were read by immunoSEQ multiplex PCR, and TCRdb kept only the in-frame ones, dropping some. The table has just over 25,000 clones, around 86% seen once. This receptor was obtained from a human donor in good health. The sample comprised CD4+ T cells from blood buffy coats.

CDR3 residues: CASSPTLKGELFF. CDR3 nucleotides: TGTGCCAGCAGTCCCACGCTTAAGGGGGAGCTGTTTTTT. This rearrangement joins TRBV27 to TRBJ2-2; D gene ambiguous. Germline lookup yields CDR1 MNHEY and CDR2 SMNVEV (reference sequence). CDR3 length equals 13 residues. The V gene lost 5 bases and the J gene lost 8 bases, with 12 bases spanning the gap.